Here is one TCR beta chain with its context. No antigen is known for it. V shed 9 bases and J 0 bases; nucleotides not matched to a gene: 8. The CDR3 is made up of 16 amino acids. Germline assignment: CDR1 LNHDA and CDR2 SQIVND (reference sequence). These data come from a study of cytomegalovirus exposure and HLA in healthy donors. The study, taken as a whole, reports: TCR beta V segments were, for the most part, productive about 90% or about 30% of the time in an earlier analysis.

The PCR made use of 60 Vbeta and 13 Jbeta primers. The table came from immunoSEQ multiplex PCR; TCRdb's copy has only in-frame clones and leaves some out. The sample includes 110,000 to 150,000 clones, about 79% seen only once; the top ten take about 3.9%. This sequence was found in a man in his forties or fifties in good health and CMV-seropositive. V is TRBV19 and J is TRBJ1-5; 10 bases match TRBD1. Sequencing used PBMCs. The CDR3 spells CASKDRGLSSNQPQHF. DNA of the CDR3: TGTGCCAGCAAGGACAGGGGGTTATCTAGCAATCAGCCCCAGCATTTT.